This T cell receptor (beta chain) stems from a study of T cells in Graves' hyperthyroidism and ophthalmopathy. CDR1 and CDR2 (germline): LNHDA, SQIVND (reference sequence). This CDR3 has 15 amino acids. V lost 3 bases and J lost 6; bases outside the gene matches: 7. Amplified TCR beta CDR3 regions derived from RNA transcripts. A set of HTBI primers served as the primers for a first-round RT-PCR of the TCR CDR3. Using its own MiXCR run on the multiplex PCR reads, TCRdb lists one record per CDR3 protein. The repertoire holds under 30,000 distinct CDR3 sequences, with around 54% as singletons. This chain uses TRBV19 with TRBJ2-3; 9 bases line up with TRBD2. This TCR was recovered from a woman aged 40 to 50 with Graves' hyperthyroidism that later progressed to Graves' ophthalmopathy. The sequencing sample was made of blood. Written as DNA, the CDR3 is TGTGCCAGTAGTATCGCGGGTAGCGGGAGTGATACGCAGTATTTT. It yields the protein CASSIAGSGSDTQYF.